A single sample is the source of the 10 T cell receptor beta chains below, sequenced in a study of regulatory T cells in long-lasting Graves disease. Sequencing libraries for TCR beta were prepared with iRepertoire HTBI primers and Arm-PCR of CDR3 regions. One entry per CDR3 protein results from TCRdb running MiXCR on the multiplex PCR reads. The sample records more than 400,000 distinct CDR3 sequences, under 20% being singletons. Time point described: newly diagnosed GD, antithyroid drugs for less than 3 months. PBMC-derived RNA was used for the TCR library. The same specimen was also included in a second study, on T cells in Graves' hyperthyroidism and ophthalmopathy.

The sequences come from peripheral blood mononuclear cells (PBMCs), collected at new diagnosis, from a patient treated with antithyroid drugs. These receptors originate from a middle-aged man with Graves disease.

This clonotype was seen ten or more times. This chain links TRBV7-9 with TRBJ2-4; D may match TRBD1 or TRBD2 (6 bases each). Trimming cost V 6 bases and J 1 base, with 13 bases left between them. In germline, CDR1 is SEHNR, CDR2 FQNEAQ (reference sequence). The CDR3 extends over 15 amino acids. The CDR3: CASSGPGAAKNIQYF. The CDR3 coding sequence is TGTGCCAGCAGTGGACCGGGGGCGGCCAAAAACATTCAGTACTTC.

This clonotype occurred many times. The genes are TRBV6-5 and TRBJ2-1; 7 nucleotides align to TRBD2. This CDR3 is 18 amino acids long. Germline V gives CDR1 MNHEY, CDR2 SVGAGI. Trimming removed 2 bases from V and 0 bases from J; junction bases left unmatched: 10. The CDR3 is CASSYPSGASGSYNEQFF. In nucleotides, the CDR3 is TGTGCCAGCAGTTACCCCAGCGGGGCTAGCGGCTCCTACAATGAGCAGTTCTTC.

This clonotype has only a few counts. CDR3 sequence: CSVATSEQYF. In nucleotides, the CDR3 is TGCAGCGTGGCGACTAGTGAGCAGTACTTC. The chain links TRBV29-1 to TRBJ2-7; perhaps TRBD2 as D (6 bases). Trimming pared 6 bases from V and 7 bases from J, leaving 10 bases between. This CDR3 comprises 10 residues. Per germline, CDR1 SQVTM and CDR2 ANQGSEA.

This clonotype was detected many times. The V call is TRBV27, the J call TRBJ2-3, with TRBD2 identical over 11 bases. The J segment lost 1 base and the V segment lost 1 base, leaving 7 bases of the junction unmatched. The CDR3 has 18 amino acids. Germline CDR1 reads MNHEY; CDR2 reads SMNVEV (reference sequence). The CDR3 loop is CASSLLAGGLRRTDTQYF. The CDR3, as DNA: TGTGCCAGCAGTTTATTAGCGGGAGGGCTACGGCGCACAGATACGCAGTATTTT.

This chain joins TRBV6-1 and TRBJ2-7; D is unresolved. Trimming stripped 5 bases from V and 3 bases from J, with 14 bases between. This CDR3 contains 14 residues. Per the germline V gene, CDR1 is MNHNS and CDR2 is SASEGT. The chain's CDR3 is CASSPKVLFYEQYF. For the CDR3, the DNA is TGTGCCAGCAGTCCGAAGGTCCTCTTCTACGAGCAGTACTTC.

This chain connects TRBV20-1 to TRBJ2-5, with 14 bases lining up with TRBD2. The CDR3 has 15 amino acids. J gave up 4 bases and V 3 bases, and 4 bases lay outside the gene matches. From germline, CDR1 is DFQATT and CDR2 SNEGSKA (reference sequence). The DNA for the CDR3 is TGCAGTGCTAGTGGACTAGCGGGAGGTGGAGAGACCCAGTACTTC. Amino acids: CSASGLAGGGETQYF.

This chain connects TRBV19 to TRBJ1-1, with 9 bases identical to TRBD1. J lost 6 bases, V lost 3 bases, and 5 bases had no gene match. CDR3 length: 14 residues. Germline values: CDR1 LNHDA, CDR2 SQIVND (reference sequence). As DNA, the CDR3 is TGTGCCAGTAGTATTGGACAGGGGATGGCTGAAGCTTTCTTT. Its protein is CASSIGQGMAEAFF. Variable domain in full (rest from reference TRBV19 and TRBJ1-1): DGGITQSPKYLFRKEGQNVTLSCEQNLNHDAMYWYRQDPGQGLRLIYYSQIVNDFQKGDIAEGYSVSREKKESFPLTVTSAQKNPTAFYLCASSIGQGMAEAFFGQGTRLTVV.

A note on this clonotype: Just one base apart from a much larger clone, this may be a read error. CDR3 region: CAISQAGVGSTDTQYF. The CDR3 nucleotides are TGTGCCATCAGCCAAGCGGGAGTCGGAAGCACAGATACGCAGTATTTT. This chain links TRBV10-3 with TRBJ2-3; the match to TRBD2 covers 8 bases. The germline CDR1 and CDR2 sequences are ENHRY and SYGVKD. This CDR3 is built from 16 residues. With 6 bases clipped from V and 0 bases from J, the junction kept 8 bases outside the gene matches.

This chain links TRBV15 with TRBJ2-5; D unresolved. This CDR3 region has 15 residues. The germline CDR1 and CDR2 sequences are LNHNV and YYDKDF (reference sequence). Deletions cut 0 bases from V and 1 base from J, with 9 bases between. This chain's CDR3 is CATSRDVTSQETQYF. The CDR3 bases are TGTGCCACCAGCAGAGATGTTACAAGCCAAGAGACCCAGTACTTC.

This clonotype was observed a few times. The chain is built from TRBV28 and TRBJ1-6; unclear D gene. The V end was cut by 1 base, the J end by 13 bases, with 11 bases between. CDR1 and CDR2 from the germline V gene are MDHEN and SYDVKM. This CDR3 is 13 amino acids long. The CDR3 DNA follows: TGTGCCAGCAGTTTATTAAACCCGAATCCCCTCCACTTT. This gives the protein CASSLLNPNPLHF.